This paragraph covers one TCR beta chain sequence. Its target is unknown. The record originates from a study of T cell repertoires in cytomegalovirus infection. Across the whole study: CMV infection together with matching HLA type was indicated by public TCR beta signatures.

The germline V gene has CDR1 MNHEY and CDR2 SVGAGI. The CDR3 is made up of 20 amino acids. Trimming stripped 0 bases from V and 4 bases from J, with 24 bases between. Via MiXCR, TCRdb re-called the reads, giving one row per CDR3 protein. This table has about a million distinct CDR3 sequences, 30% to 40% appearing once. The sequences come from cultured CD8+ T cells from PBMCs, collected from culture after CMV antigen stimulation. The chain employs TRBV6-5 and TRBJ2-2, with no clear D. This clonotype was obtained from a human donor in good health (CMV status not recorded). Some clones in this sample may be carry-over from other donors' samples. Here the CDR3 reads CASSYSNKWLPDGGTGELFF. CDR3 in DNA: TGTGCCAGCAGTTACTCGAATAAGTGGCTCCCCGATGGTGGCACCGGGGAGCTGTTTTTT.